These T cell receptor beta chains were read from a single sample in a study of cytomegalovirus exposure and HLA in healthy donors. The protocol was immunoSEQ multiplex PCR, while the TCRdb copy is restricted to in-frame clones and leaves out a portion. This sample lists about 34,000 clones; its ten largest clones have about 1.9%. The sequenced material came from PBMCs. These receptors were collected from a woman between 40 and 55 years old in good health and CMV-seropositive. Each CDR3 is given with its conserved first and last residue. Fields, in order: J gene, V gene, D gene, CDR3 protein, CDR3 DNA. A D gene is named only where the DNA matches it firmly.

>TRBJ2-7|TRBV6-6|.
CASTSRPGYEQYF
TGTGCCAGCACCTCGCGGCCCGGCTACGAGCAGTACTTC
>TRBJ2-1|TRBV9|.
CASSVAGAPNEQFF
TGTGCCAGCAGCGTAGCAGGGGCCCCGAATGAGCAGTTCTTC
>TRBJ2-6|TRBV9|.
CASSVDRSDSGANVLTF
TGTGCCAGCAGCGTAGATAGGAGCGATTCTGGGGCCAACGTCCTGACTTTC
>TRBJ2-1|TRBV30|TRBD1
CAGVRTGADYNEQFF
TGTGCCGGGGTTAGGACAGGGGCTGACTACAATGAGCAGTTCTTC
>TRBJ1-5|TRBV6-6|TRBD1
CASSGKQGARQPQHF
TGTGCCAGCAGTGGGAAACAGGGGGCACGGCAGCCCCAGCATTTT
>TRBJ2-7|TRBV27|TRBD2
CASSSGTSGNEQYF
TGTGCCAGCAGTTCGGGGACTAGCGGGAACGAGCAGTACTTC
>TRBJ1-2|TRBV27|.
CASSLSFAGSGYYGYTF
TGTGCCAGCAGTTTATCGTTTGCAGGCTCCGGTTACTATGGCTACACCTTC
>TRBJ2-7|TRBV18|TRBD1
CASSPGQGPDYEQYF
TGTGCCAGCTCTCCTGGACAGGGCCCCGACTACGAGCAGTACTTC
>TRBJ1-2|TRBV6-5|.
CASSYSGIANYGYTF
TGTGCCAGCAGTTATTCGGGTATAGCTAACTATGGCTACACCTTC
>TRBJ2-5|TRBV28|TRBD2
CASSFKGGLAGGETQYF
TGTGCCAGCAGTTTCAAGGGGGGGCTAGCGGGCGGTGAGACCCAGTACTTC
>TRBJ2-7|TRBV6-5|TRBD2
CASRAGGGTGEQYF
TGTGCCAGCAGGGCCGGGGGGGGAACTGGCGAGCAGTACTTC
>TRBJ1-4|TRBV7-2|.
CASSLAGTSNEKLFF
TGTGCCAGCAGCTTAGCCGGGACATCTAATGAAAAACTGTTTTTT
>TRBJ2-3|TRBV6-6|.
CASTELSTDTQYF
TGTGCCAGCACTGAGCTTAGCACAGATACGCAGTATTTT
>TRBJ2-1|TRBV28|TRBD2
CASRGGLAGLGEQFF
TGTGCCAGCAGGGGGGGGCTAGCGGGGCTGGGGGAGCAGTTCTTC
>TRBJ2-7|TRBV18|.
CASSPDSHYEQYF
TGTGCCAGCTCACCGGACAGCCACTACGAGCAGTACTTC
>TRBJ1-1|TRBV11-2|TRBD1
CASSSDRGTEAFF
TGTGCCAGCAGCTCGGACAGGGGCACTGAAGCTTTCTTT
>TRBJ2-2|TRBV5-1|.
CASSLGGPTGELFF
TGCGCCAGCAGCTTGGGGGGGCCCACCGGGGAGCTGTTTTTT
>TRBJ2-1|TRBV15|.
CATSVSYNEQFF
TGTGCCACCAGTGTATCCTACAATGAGCAGTTCTTC
>TRBJ1-1|TRBV20-1|TRBD1
CRPTGGNKAFF
TGCAGGCCCACAGGGGGCAATAAGGCTTTCTTT
>TRBJ1-1|TRBV7-2|.
CASSFSPGFGNTEAFF
TGTGCCAGCAGCTTTTCTCCAGGGTTTGGGAACACTGAAGCTTTCTTT
>TRBJ2-7|TRBV5-1|.
CASSLGTVPHEQYF
TGCGCCAGCAGCTTGGGTACAGTTCCCCACGAGCAGTACTTC
>TRBJ2-7|TRBV27|TRBD1
CASSFYRQGSHEQYF
TGTGCCAGCAGTTTCTACAGACAGGGGTCACACGAGCAGTACTTC
>TRBJ2-5|TRBV5-1|.
CASSFDRQETQYF
TGCGCCAGCAGCTTCGACAGACAAGAGACCCAGTACTTC
>TRBJ2-7|TRBV10-3|.
CAISDRGGAYEQYF
TGTGCCATCAGTGATCGAGGGGGAGCCTACGAGCAGTACTTC
>TRBJ1-6|TRBV30|TRBD1
CAWSGARTGGF
TGTGCCTGGAGTGGGGCGAGGACAGGGGGCTTT